These T cell receptor beta chains were read from a single sample in a study of cytomegalovirus exposure and HLA in healthy donors. The assay was immunoSEQ multiplex PCR, and TCRdb's table has in-frame clones only and misses some. The sample lists about 160,000 clones, 75% to 85% occurring once. The sample comprised PBMCs. These receptor sequences come from a woman under 30 in good health and CMV-seronegative. The CDR3 runs from the conserved cysteine through the conserved F or W. Each record gives: clone size, V gene, CDR3 length, J gene, D gene, CDR3 DNA, CDR3 protein. A D gene is named only where the DNA matches it firmly. Clone size is given for some rows only: seen once, a few or many times, or a class if the clone is expanded.

>few|TRBV7-6|12|TRBJ1-3|NA
TGTGCCAGCAGGGCCTCTGGAAACACCATATATTTT
CASRASGNTIYF
>NA|TRBV28|13|TRBJ2-1|NA
TGTGCCAGCTCCGAATATTTGACTAATGAGCAGTTCTTC
CASSEYLTNEQFF
>NA|TRBV2|15|TRBJ2-5|NA
TGTGCCAGGGACAGTTCCTCCGTTGGTCAAGAGACCCAGTACTTC
CARDSSSVGQETQYF
>NA|TRBV23-1|14|TRBJ2-5|TRBD2
TGCGCCAGCAGTCAAGCGTTGCGGGAGGAGACCCAGTACTTC
CASSQALREETQYF
>NA|TRBV19|13|TRBJ1-4|NA
TGTGCCAGTAGTCACACCAGGGGTGAAAAACTGTTTTTT
CASSHTRGEKLFF
>NA|TRBV7-2|16|TRBJ1-3|NA
TGTGCCAGCAGCCCAGTGGGGGGGCACTCTGGAAACACCATATATTTT
CASSPVGGHSGNTIYF
>NA|TRBV5-1|14|TRBJ1-1|NA
TGCGCCAGCAGCTTGGCTAGCATGAACACTGAAGCTTTCTTT
CASSLASMNTEAFF
>NA|TRBV6-5|14|TRBJ1-2|NA
TGTGCCAGCAGCCCCCGGGTGGGGGCTGGCGGCTACACCTTC
CASSPRVGAGGYTF
>NA|TRBV19|16|TRBJ2-5|TRBD1
TGTGCCAGTAGCCTCTGGGCCGGGACAGACGCAGAGACCCAGTACTTC
CASSLWAGTDAETQYF
>NA|TRBV10-1|16|TRBJ2-1|TRBD2
TGCGCCAGCAGTAATTTAGGACTAGCGGGGAACAATGAGCAGTTCTTC
CASSNLGLAGNNEQFF
>once|TRBV4-1|17|TRBJ2-7|TRBD2
TGCGCCAGCAGCCAATCGGGACTAGCGGGAGTTAGCTACGAGCAGTACTTC
CASSQSGLAGVSYEQYF
>NA|TRBV5-4|16|TRBJ2-3|TRBD2
TGTGCCAGCAGCCAAAAACTAGCGGGGTACTCAGATACGCAGTATTTT
CASSQKLAGYSDTQYF
>NA|TRBV7-9|12|TRBJ1-1|NA
TGTTCCAGCAGGAAGGGGGACACTGAAGCTTTCTTT
CSSRKGDTEAFF
>NA|TRBV9|15|TRBJ2-7|TRBD2
TGTGCCAGCAGCGTAGAGACTAGCGACACCTACGAGCAGTACTTC
CASSVETSDTYEQYF
>NA|TRBV13|16|TRBJ2-7|NA
TGTGCCAGCAGCTTAGGGACGGCGCGGGCGACTTACGAGCAGTACTTC
CASSLGTARATYEQYF
>NA|TRBV19|13|TRBJ2-2|NA
TGTGCCAGTAGGACTCAGGGGACCGGGGAGCTGTTTTTT
CASRTQGTGELFF
>NA|TRBV5-4|14|TRBJ2-7|TRBD1
TGTGCCAGCAGGCGGGGACAGGGCACCTACGAGCAGTACTTC
CASRRGQGTYEQYF
>once|TRBV19|15|TRBJ2-5|NA
TGTGCCAGTAGTCTTACAACAGGGGGGAGGGGGACCCAGTACTTC
CASSLTTGGRGTQYF
>once|TRBV5-1|14|TRBJ2-7|TRBD2
TGCGCCAGCAGCGGACTAGCGGGGACCTACGAGCAGTACTTC
CASSGLAGTYEQYF
>NA|TRBV5-1|18|TRBJ2-6|NA
TGCGCCAGCAGCCCAACAGGTTCAGCCTCCTCTGGGGCCAACGTCCTGACTTTC
CASSPTGSASSGANVLTF
>NA|TRBV6-5|15|TRBJ1-2|NA
TGTGCCAGCAGTTATGAGACACCTCTACTGGATGGCTACACCTTC
CASSYETPLLDGYTF
>NA|TRBV5-1|16|TRBJ1-4|NA
TGCGCCAGCAGCCCCGGGGGGGTGGCAACTAATGAAAAACTGTTTTTT
CASSPGGVATNEKLFF
>few|TRBV7-6|16|TRBJ1-1|NA
TGTGCCAGCAGCTTCCCACAGGGCCGGGTGGACACTGAAGCTTTCTTT
CASSFPQGRVDTEAFF
>NA|TRBV6-5|14|TRBJ2-1|TRBD1
TGTGCCAGCTGCCGGGACAGGAATTACAATGAGCAGTTCTTC
CASCRDRNYNEQFF
>NA|TRBV25-1|17|TRBJ1-4|NA
TGTGCCAGCAGTGACCCGACAGGCCGAGCAACTAATGAAAAACTGTTTTTT
CASSDPTGRATNEKLFF
>NA|TRBV5-4|13|TRBJ1-5|NA
TGTGCCAGCAGCTTGGATGCGGGTCAGCCCCAGCATTTT
CASSLDAGQPQHF
>NA|TRBV6-1|15|TRBJ1-1|NA
TGTGCCAGCAGAATAATAGGGACAAAGAACACTGAAGCTTTCTTT
CASRIIGTKNTEAFF
>NA|TRBV5-1|15|TRBJ2-6|NA
TGCGCCAGCAGCTTGGGAGCGTCGGGGGCCAACGTCCTGACTTTC
CASSLGASGANVLTF
>NA|TRBV6-1|16|TRBJ2-7|TRBD1
TGTGCCAGCAGTGAAGTTTTCATGAGACAGGGCTACGAGCAGTACTTC
CASSEVFMRQGYEQYF
>NA|TRBV2|13|TRBJ1-5|NA
TGTGCCAGCAGTGAATTCGCGTGGTCTCCCCAGCATTTT
CASSEFAWSPQHF
>NA|TRBV4-1|20|TRBJ1-3|TRBD1
TGCGCCAGCAGCGAGCGGGACAGGGGCATACTCTCTCCCTCTGGAAACACCATATATTTT
CASSERDRGILSPSGNTIYF
>NA|TRBV6-4|13|TRBJ2-1|NA
TGTGCCAGCAGCCCGGGACTCTACAATGAGCAGTTCTTC
CASSPGLYNEQFF
>NA|TRBV6-1|15|TRBJ1-3|NA
TGTGCCAGCAGTGGGATACAGGGTTATGGAAACACCATATATTTT
CASSGIQGYGNTIYF
>NA|TRBV28|14|TRBJ2-2|TRBD1
TGTGCCAGCAGCAGGGGGACCGGGACCGGGGAGCTGTTTTTT
CASSRGTGTGELFF
>once|TRBV2|14|TRBJ1-1|NA
TGTGCCAGCAACCTACAGGGATTGAAGACTGAAGCTTTCTTT
CASNLQGLKTEAFF
>NA|TRBV29-1|14|TRBJ1-4|NA
TGCAGCTGTTCGATCGGGAATGCTAATGAAAAACTGTTTTTT
CSCSIGNANEKLFF
>NA|TRBV4-1|18|TRBJ2-3|TRBD1
TGCGCCAGCAGCCAAGATTCAGTGGGCAGGGGGAGCACAGATACGCAGTATTTT
CASSQDSVGRGSTDTQYF
>NA|TRBV6-6|13|TRBJ2-7|NA
TGTGCCAGCAGTTCGAATGCAGGGTACGAGCAGTACTTC
CASSSNAGYEQYF
>few|TRBV29-1|14|TRBJ2-2|NA
TGCAGCGTTGAATCGGGGGTGAACACCGGGGAGCTGTTTTTT
CSVESGVNTGELFF
>NA|TRBV10-1|13|TRBJ1-5|NA
TGCGCCAGCAGAGAACTCGGGTATCAGCCCCAGCATTTT
CASRELGYQPQHF
>NA|TRBV5-1|15|TRBJ1-5|NA
TGCGCCAGCAGCTTGGGGGGGGGAAGCAATCAGCCCCAGCATTTT
CASSLGGGSNQPQHF
>NA|TRBV11-2|14|TRBJ2-7|NA
TGTGCCAGCAGCACAATGACAGGTACCTACGAGCAGTACTTC
CASSTMTGTYEQYF
>few|TRBV5-5|16|TRBJ2-2|NA
TGTGCCAGCAGCTGGGGGCCGGGGACGAACACCGGGGAGCTGTTTTTT
CASSWGPGTNTGELFF
>NA|TRBV7-9|12|TRBJ2-5|NA
TGTGCCAGCAGCCTGATACTTGAGACCCAGTACTTC
CASSLILETQYF
>NA|TRBV5-4|16|TRBJ2-1|TRBD2
TGTGCCAGCAGCTCAAGACTAGCGGGGGGTTACAATGAGCAGTTCTTC
CASSSRLAGGYNEQFF
>NA|TRBV6-5|13|TRBJ2-1|NA
TGTGCCAGCAGTGAACCTCGGGGAAATGAGCAGTTCTTC
CASSEPRGNEQFF
>NA|TRBV5-1|14|TRBJ1-1|NA
TGCGCCAGCAGCTTGGACATTTTGAACACTGAAGCTTTCTTT
CASSLDILNTEAFF
>NA|TRBV7-8|18|TRBJ2-6|TRBD1
TGTGCCAGCAGCTTAGGGACAGGGGGCATAGCTGGGGCCAACGTCCTGACTTTC
CASSLGTGGIAGANVLTF
>NA|TRBV5-1|19|TRBJ2-4|NA
TGCGCCAGCAGCTTAAGGGACTCCACACCCCGGGGAGCCAAAAACATTCAGTACTTC
CASSLRDSTPRGAKNIQYF